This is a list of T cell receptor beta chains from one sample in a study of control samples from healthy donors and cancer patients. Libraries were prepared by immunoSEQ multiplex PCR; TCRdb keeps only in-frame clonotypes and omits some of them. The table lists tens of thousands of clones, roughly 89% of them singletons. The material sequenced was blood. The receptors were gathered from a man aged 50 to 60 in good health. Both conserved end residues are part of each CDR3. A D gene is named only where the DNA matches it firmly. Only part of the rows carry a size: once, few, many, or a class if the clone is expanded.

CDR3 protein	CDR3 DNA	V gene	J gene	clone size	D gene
CASSAQQGTLLVFF	TGTGCCAGCAGTGCCCAACAGGGAACACTTTTGGTTTTCTTT	TRBV25-1	TRBJ1-1	few	.
CASSSQTNQPQHF	TGTGCCAGCAGTTCACAGACCAATCAGCCCCAGCATTTT	TRBV12-3/TRBV12-4	TRBJ1-5	.	.
CASSSNRDRAYEQYF	TGTGCCAGCAGCTCAAACCGGGACAGGGCCTACGAGCAGTACTTC	TRBV7-9	TRBJ2-7	.	TRBD1
CASRAGGVNTEAFF	TGTGCCAGCAGGGCCGGGGGTGTGAACACTGAAGCTTTCTTT	TRBV6-5	TRBJ1-1	.	.
CASSANEGRRAFF	TGTGCCAGCAGCGCCAACGAAGGGAGACGGGCTTTCTTT	TRBV7-6	TRBJ1-1	once	.
CASSHGGPANEQFF	TGTGCCAGCAGTCACGGGGGGCCAGCCAATGAGCAGTTCTTC	TRBV6-5	TRBJ2-1	once	.
CASRTSGQPGELFF	TGTGCCAGCCGGACTAGCGGGCAGCCCGGGGAGCTGTTTTTT	TRBV6-5	TRBJ2-2	.	TRBD2
CAWSRDRGQGGYTF	TGTGCCTGGTCCCGGGACAGGGGGCAAGGCGGCTACACCTTC	TRBV30	TRBJ1-2	.	TRBD1
CASSNGGWNTEAFF	TGTGCCAGCAGTAACGGGGGGTGGAACACTGAAGCTTTCTTT	TRBV6-5	TRBJ1-1	.	.
CASSDSRLAAYNEQFF	TGTGCCAGCAGTGACTCAAGGCTAGCGGCCTACAATGAGCAGTTCTTC	TRBV6-4	TRBJ2-1	.	TRBD2
CASSQAWTVPGNTIYF	TGTGCCAGCAGCCAAGCCTGGACAGTGCCTGGAAACACCATATATTTT	TRBV14	TRBJ1-3	.	.
CASSFSGGSYEQYF	TGTGCCAGCAGCTTTAGCGGGGGCAGCTACGAGCAGTACTTC	TRBV7-8	TRBJ2-7	.	TRBD2
CATSRDLGRGNTEAFF	TGTGCCACCAGCAGAGATCTAGGTAGAGGGAACACTGAAGCTTTCTTT	TRBV15	TRBJ1-1	.	.
CASSGWTAQETQYF	TGTGCCAGCAGCGGATGGACGGCCCAAGAGACCCAGTACTTC	TRBV7-7	TRBJ2-5	.	.
CAWSSGGGISGYTF	TGTGCCTGGAGTTCTGGAGGGGGGATATCTGGCTACACCTTC	TRBV30	TRBJ1-2	.	.
CASSSLARGNNEQFF	TGTGCCAGCAGCTCACTAGCGAGGGGGAACAATGAGCAGTTCTTC	TRBV7-9	TRBJ2-1	.	.
CANSGTMNTEAFF	TGTGCAAATTCGGGGACGATGAACACTGAAGCTTTCTTT	TRBV30	TRBJ1-1	.	.
CASSLARGARGYNEQFF	TGTGCCAGCAGCTTAGCACGTGGGGCACGGGGTTACAATGAGCAGTTCTTC	TRBV11-3	TRBJ2-1	.	.
CASSLSYPGAHSGNTIYF	TGTGCCAGCAGTTTAAGCTATCCAGGGGCTCACTCTGGAAACACCATATATTTT	TRBV27	TRBJ1-3	once	.
CASSLRGDYEQYF	TGTGCCAGCAGCTTGAGGGGCGACTACGAGCAGTACTTC	TRBV5-8	TRBJ2-7	.	.
CASSWTPSSGANVLTF	TGTGCCAGCAGTTGGACTCCAAGCTCTGGGGCCAACGTCCTGACTTTC	TRBV6-2/TRBV6-3	TRBJ2-6	.	.
CASSSPRAGSSPLHF	TGTGCCAGCAGTTCCCCTAGGGCAGGGAGTTCACCCCTCCACTTT	TRBV6-5	TRBJ1-6	.	.
CASSQDGTERDTQYF	TGCGCCAGCAGCCAAGATGGTACGGAAAGGGATACGCAGTATTTT	TRBV4-1	TRBJ2-3	.	.
CSAYYYGYTF	TGCAGTGCGTACTACTATGGCTACACCTTC	TRBV20-1	TRBJ1-2	.	.
CASSPLSDGPLRYEQFF	TGTGCCAGCAGCCCCCTCTCAGACGGTCCTCTACGATATGAGCAGTTCTTC	TRBV5-6	TRBJ2-1	.	.
CASSLVEGLMSYEQYF	TGTGCCAGCAGCTTGGTAGAGGGACTTATGTCCTACGAGCAGTACTTC	TRBV7-8	TRBJ2-7	.	.
CASSQDFPGGRTISGANVLTF	TGCGCCAGCAGCCAAGATTTCCCGGGGGGGCGAACAATCTCTGGGGCCAACGTCCTGACTTTC	TRBV4-1	TRBJ2-6	.	TRBD2
CAWSVEGWGAPLHF	TGTGCCTGGAGTGTGGAAGGTTGGGGGGCACCCCTCCACTTT	TRBV30	TRBJ1-6	.	.
CASSPGRNEKLFF	TGTGCCAGCTCACCGGGACGGAATGAAAAACTGTTTTTT	TRBV18	TRBJ1-4	.	.
CASSGLGMGEQYF	TGTGCCAGCAGTGGGCTTGGGATGGGGGAGCAGTACTTC	TRBV2	TRBJ2-7	.	.
CASSYTTGLGEKLFF	TGTGCCAGCAGTTACACCACGGGGTTAGGAGAAAAACTGTTTTTT	TRBV6-5	TRBJ1-4	.	.
CASRDYTEAFF	TGCGCCAGCAGAGATTACACTGAAGCTTTCTTT	TRBV10-2	TRBJ1-1	.	.
CAWSNGLTNYGYTF	TGTGCCTGGAGTAACGGGCTAACTAACTATGGCTACACCTTC	TRBV30	TRBJ1-2	.	.
CASSLTGYNAGELFF	TGTGCCAGCAGCTTAACAGGGTATAACGCCGGGGAGCTGTTTTTT	TRBV11-2	TRBJ2-2	.	.
CASSLAVQGLYEQYF	TGCGCCAGCAGCTTGGCCGTACAGGGATTATACGAGCAGTACTTC	TRBV5-1	TRBJ2-7	once	.
CASSLAPMGTEAFF	TGTGCCAGCAGCTTAGCGCCCATGGGAACTGAAGCTTTCTTT	TRBV11-2	TRBJ1-1	.	.
CASILTGTGHTEAFF	TGTGCCAGCATTCTGACCGGGACAGGTCACACTGAAGCTTTCTTT	TRBV6-5	TRBJ1-1	.	TRBD1
CASSRGSNYGYTF	TGTGCCAGCAGCCGGGGCAGTAACTATGGCTACACCTTC	TRBV7-3	TRBJ1-2	.	.
CASSFGTANSPLHF	TGTGCCAGCAGCTTCGGGACGGCTAATTCACCCCTCCACTTT	TRBV7-9	TRBJ1-6	few	.
CASSLSIGEVNTEAFF	TGTGCCAGCAGTTTATCGATCGGGGAAGTGAACACTGAAGCTTTCTTT	TRBV27	TRBJ1-1	once	.